Below, one T cell receptor beta chain is given with its context. The target antigen is unknown. This sample was included in a study of T cells after yellow fever vaccination. The study's findings and limits: The secondary response was weaker, and its peak arrived faster, on day 5 versus 15.

The CDR3 has 14 residues. V gave up 6 bases and J gave up 7 bases, with 19 bases separating them. CDR1 and CDR2 (germline): ENHRY, SYGVKD. MiXCR, run by TCRdb on the 5' RACE reads, gives a single entry per CDR3 protein. There are about 330,000 distinct CDR3 sequences in the sample; 7% to 9% occur only once, and 17% lies in the top ten. Sequencing used PBMCs, obtained 45 days after the first yellow fever vaccination. The source is a man aged 18 to 29 who received the YFV17D yellow fever vaccine. This chain connects TRBV10-3 to TRBJ2-7; D possibly matches TRBD1 or TRBD2 (5 bases each). In DNA, the CDR3 is TGTGCCATCAGGGAACAAGGGACGGCGAAAGAGCAGTACTTC. Translating it yields CAIREQGTAKEQYF.